The rows below give T cell receptor beta chains drawn from one sample of a study of CD8+ T cells in alopecia areata. Only in-frame clones appear in the TCRdb table, and some are missing; sequencing was by immunoSEQ multiplex PCR. Of more than 150,000 clones listed, 58% were seen once; the top ten hold around 13%. The sample consisted of CD8+ T cells sorted from blood, taken at week 24, from a patient treated with tofacitinib. The receptor source for this set is a human donor with alopecia areata. Each CDR3 is given with its conserved first and last residue. The order of the fields is J gene, D gene, V gene, clone size, CDR3 protein, CDR3 DNA. D genes are given only for firm matches. Expanded clones are given a class, and other clones once, few, many or no size at all.

j_call: TRBJ1-5; d_call: NA; v_call: TRBV10-3; clone_size: NA; cdr3_aa: CAISERTDLWPQHF; cdr3_nt: TGTGCCATCAGTGAACGGACCGACCTTTGGCCCCAGCATTTT
j_call: TRBJ2-7; d_call: NA; v_call: TRBV14; clone_size: NA; cdr3_aa: CASSQESYEQYF; cdr3_nt: TGTGCCAGCAGTCAGGAATCCTACGAGCAGTACTTC
j_call: TRBJ1-2; d_call: NA; v_call: TRBV7-9; clone_size: NA; cdr3_aa: CASSSPKGSIYGYTF; cdr3_nt: TGTGCCAGCAGCTCCCCAAAGGGGAGTATCTATGGCTACACCTTC
j_call: TRBJ2-5; d_call: NA; v_call: TRBV13; clone_size: NA; cdr3_aa: CASSLGRQGWETQYF; cdr3_nt: TGTGCCAGCAGCTTAGGCCGGCAGGGCTGGGAGACCCAGTACTTC
j_call: TRBJ1-2; d_call: NA; v_call: TRBV13; clone_size: NA; cdr3_aa: CASSFGSAGYTF; cdr3_nt: TGTGCCAGCAGCTTTGGGTCCGCTGGCTACACCTTC
j_call: TRBJ1-2; d_call: NA; v_call: TRBV29-1; clone_size: NA; cdr3_aa: CSVEAAGDGRDYGYTF; cdr3_nt: TGCAGCGTTGAAGCGGCAGGGGACGGGAGAGACTATGGCTACACCTTC
j_call: TRBJ2-3; d_call: NA; v_call: TRBV7-8; clone_size: few; cdr3_aa: CASSPGGGGLRDTQYF; cdr3_nt: TGTGCCAGCAGCCCAGGCGGGGGCGGGTTGAGAGATACGCAGTATTTT
j_call: TRBJ2-1; d_call: NA; v_call: TRBV4-1; clone_size: NA; cdr3_aa: CASSQKQGNEQFF; cdr3_nt: TGCGCCAGCAGCCAGAAACAGGGCAATGAGCAGTTCTTC
j_call: TRBJ1-2; d_call: TRBD1; v_call: TRBV29-1; clone_size: NA; cdr3_aa: CSVEAHRGSNGYTF; cdr3_nt: TGCAGCGTTGAAGCGCACAGGGGGAGTAATGGCTACACCTTC
j_call: TRBJ2-5; d_call: NA; v_call: TRBV27; clone_size: few; cdr3_aa: CASSPGGWYETQYF; cdr3_nt: TGTGCCAGCAGTCCAGGGGGGTGGTACGAGACCCAGTACTTC
j_call: TRBJ2-3; d_call: NA; v_call: TRBV6-6; clone_size: once; cdr3_aa: CASRLRDTSTDTQYF; cdr3_nt: TGTGCCAGCAGATTACGGGACACCTCCACAGATACGCAGTATTTT
j_call: TRBJ2-2; d_call: TRBD2; v_call: TRBV9; clone_size: NA; cdr3_aa: CASSESGGASKTGELFF; cdr3_nt: TGTGCCAGCAGCGAGAGCGGGGGGGCCAGTAAGACCGGGGAGCTGTTTTTT
j_call: TRBJ2-6; d_call: NA; v_call: TRBV30; clone_size: NA; cdr3_aa: CAGGKSSGANVLTF; cdr3_nt: TGTGCCGGAGGCAAGAGCTCTGGGGCCAACGTCCTGACTTTC
j_call: TRBJ2-6; d_call: NA; v_call: TRBV5-1; clone_size: few; cdr3_aa: CASSLWSVSSGANVLTF; cdr3_nt: TGCGCCAGCAGCTTGTGGTCAGTATCATCTGGGGCCAACGTCCTGACTTTC
j_call: TRBJ1-2; d_call: TRBD1; v_call: TRBV9; clone_size: few; cdr3_aa: CASSVSGQGAEGYTF; cdr3_nt: TGTGCCAGCAGCGTCTCGGGACAGGGGGCGGAGGGCTACACCTTC
j_call: TRBJ2-1; d_call: NA; v_call: TRBV25-1; clone_size: NA; cdr3_aa: CASSELVVYSYNEQFF; cdr3_nt: TGTGCCAGCAGTGAATTAGTAGTATACTCCTACAATGAGCAGTTCTTC
j_call: TRBJ1-1; d_call: NA; v_call: TRBV5-6; clone_size: NA; cdr3_aa: CASSHSSTEAFF; cdr3_nt: TGTGCCAGCAGCCACAGTAGCACTGAAGCTTTCTTT
j_call: TRBJ1-6; d_call: TRBD1; v_call: TRBV7-9; clone_size: NA; cdr3_aa: CASSLGGTGNSPLHF; cdr3_nt: TGTGCCAGCAGCTTAGGCGGGACAGGAAATTCACCCCTCCACTTT
j_call: TRBJ1-1; d_call: NA; v_call: TRBV30; clone_size: NA; cdr3_aa: CAWSALGGNTEAFF; cdr3_nt: TGTGCCTGGAGTGCTTTGGGGGGAAACACTGAAGCTTTCTTT
j_call: TRBJ2-2; d_call: NA; v_call: TRBV5-1; clone_size: NA; cdr3_aa: CASSLDSVAGELFF; cdr3_nt: TGCGCCAGCAGCTTGGATTCAGTGGCCGGGGAGCTGTTTTTT
j_call: TRBJ2-3; d_call: NA; v_call: TRBV7-8; clone_size: NA; cdr3_aa: CASSAGRGNTDTQYF; cdr3_nt: TGTGCCAGCAGCGCCGGGCGGGGCAACACAGATACGCAGTATTTT
j_call: TRBJ2-2; d_call: TRBD2; v_call: TRBV4-2; clone_size: NA; cdr3_aa: CASSQDWVAGNTGELFF; cdr3_nt: TGTGCCAGCAGCCAAGATTGGGTAGCGGGGAACACCGGGGAGCTGTTTTTT